The clone carrying this T cell receptor beta chain has just a few counts. No antigen is known for it. The data belong to a study of T cells after yellow fever vaccination. The V gene lost 7 bases and the J gene lost 2 bases, with 17 bases spanning the gap. The CDR3 covers 15 residues. Germline V gene lookup returns CDR1 SGDLS and CDR2 YYNGEE. Broader study findings: Subsequent to the booster, the majority of primary-vaccination clones reappeared (96% CD4, around 85% CD8). Repertoires obtained by FACS sorting could include abundant clonotypes that entered as contaminants from the bulk population.

MiXCR, run by TCRdb on the 5' RACE reads, gives a single entry per CDR3 protein. The sample lists some 300,000 distinct CDR3 sequences; 8.7% were seen once. This chain joins TRBV9 and TRBJ2-3; perhaps TRBD2 as D (6 bases). This sequence was found in a man younger than 30 who received the YFV17D yellow fever vaccine. The starting material was CD4+ T cells sorted from PBMCs, obtained 5 days after the yellow fever booster vaccination. DNA for the CDR3: TGTGCCAGCGCCCGGGGACTTCTTATCACAGATACGCAGTATTTT. Its translation: CASARGLLITDTQYF.